Listed below are T cell receptor beta chains from one sample, sequenced in a study of T cell repertoires in cytomegalovirus infection. TCRdb independently ran MiXCR on the reads; one entry per CDR3 protein. The table lists a few hundred thousand distinct CDR3 sequences, more than 8% of them singletons, with roughly 4% in the top ten. The sample was PBMCs. These receptors came from a human donor in good health (CMV status not recorded). Some clones in this sample may be carry-over from other donors' samples. Both conserved end residues are part of each CDR3. The order of the fields is CDR3 length, J gene, V gene, clone size, D gene, CDR3 DNA, CDR3 protein. A D gene is named only where the DNA matches it firmly. Not all rows give a size; the values are once, few, many and, for expanded clones, a class.

16 TRBJ2-7 TRBV4-3 few . TGCGCCAGCAGCCAAGATTCCGGCACGAGCTCCTACGAGCAGTACTTC CASSQDSGTSSYEQYF
15 TRBJ2-2 TRBV4-3 many TRBD1 TGCGCCAGCAGCTCGGGACAGGGTGAAAACGGGGAGCTGTTTTTT CASSSGQGENGELFF
16 TRBJ2-3 TRBV7-9 many . TGTGCCAGCAGCCCAGATATGAGATCTTCGGCAGATACGCAGTATTTT CASSPDMRSSADTQYF
13 TRBJ2-7 TRBV6-6 many TRBD1 TGTGCCACCATGAGAGGACAGGCCTACGAGCAGTACTTC CATMRGQAYEQYF
15 TRBJ1-2 TRBV7-2 many TRBD1 TGTGCCAGCAGCCGCGTGGACAGGTTGATGTATGGCTACACCTTC CASSRVDRLMYGYTF
13 TRBJ1-6 TRBV12-3/TRBV12-4 many . TGTGCCAGCCGGGAGGTTAATAATTCACCCCTCCACTTT CASREVNNSPLHF
16 TRBJ2-1 TRBV7-9 many . TGTGCCAGCAGCCCTGGGAAACCGCCGATCTACAATGAGCAGTTCTTC CASSPGKPPIYNEQFF
17 TRBJ1-1 TRBV7-2 . . TGTGCCAGCAGCTTACATCGGGGGCCTGGATTGAGCACTGAAGCTTTCTTT CASSLHRGPGLSTEAFF
13 TRBJ1-2 TRBV7-2 few . TGTGCCAGCAGCAAACAGGGTCGTTATGGCTACACCTTC CASSKQGRYGYTF
13 TRBJ2-7 TRBV6-1 many . TGTGCCAGCAGTGAAACGTTCAGACCCGAGCAGTACTTC CASSETFRPEQYF
14 TRBJ2-1 TRBV5-1 . . TGCGCCAGCAGCTTCCCTGGGGGAGGACATGAGCAGTTCTTC CASSFPGGGHEQFF
15 TRBJ2-1 TRBV14 . . TGTGCCAGCAGCCAAGGACGGAGCTCCTACAATGAGCAGTTCTTC CASSQGRSSYNEQFF
14 TRBJ2-3 TRBV18 few . TGTGCCAGCTCACCCAACAGAATCACAGATACGCAGTATTTT CASSPNRITDTQYF
12 TRBJ2-7 TRBV28 . . TGTGCCAGCAGATTACTAGGAAACGAGCAGTACTTC CASRLLGNEQYF
14 TRBJ1-5 TRBV12-3/TRBV12-4 many . TGTGCCAGCAGTCCCCCCGGGGCTTCGAGTCCCCAGCATTTT CASSPPGASSPQHF
15 TRBJ2-4 TRBV4-3 many TRBD2 TGCGCCAGCAGCCAGTCGGGACTAGCGGGATACATTCAGTACTTC CASSQSGLAGYIQYF
16 TRBJ1-2 TRBV7-9 many . TGTGCCAGCAGCTTAGGGGAGGGACTGTACCGATATGGCTACACCTTC CASSLGEGLYRYGYTF
15 TRBJ2-5 TRBV15 many TRBD1 TGTGCCACCAGCTCCCGGACAGGGGGCACGGAGACCCAGTACTTC CATSSRTGGTETQYF
17 TRBJ1-5 TRBV28 . . TGTGCCAGCAGTTTATGGGACAGACGGCTTAGCAATCAGCCCCAGCATTTT CASSLWDRRLSNQPQHF
14 TRBJ1-6 TRBV19 . . TGTGCCAGTAAGGGGCTCCGGGATAATTCACCCCTCCACTTT CASKGLRDNSPLHF
14 TRBJ1-5 TRBV12-3/TRBV12-4 few . TGTGCCAGCAGTTTAAGGACAGAAAATCAGCCCCAGCATTTT CASSLRTENQPQHF
18 TRBJ2-3 TRBV20-1 few TRBD2 TGCAGTGCTGCCCCGGGGAGCGGGGGGGCTTATGGGGCAAGTACGCAGTATTTT CSAAPGSGGAYGASTQYF
14 TRBJ2-7 TRBV7-9 . . TGTGCCAGCAGCTTAGGATCCACCGTCTACGAGCAGTACTTC CASSLGSTVYEQYF
17 TRBJ2-1 TRBV6-5 many TRBD2 TGTGCCAGCAGTCAAAGGGTCGGGCTAGCGGGGCCCGATGAGCAGTTCTTC CASSQRVGLAGPDEQFF
17 TRBJ2-3 TRBV12-3/TRBV12-4 few TRBD2 TGTGCCAGCAGTTCTTCCCAGCGGGGGGTGAGCACAGATACGCAGTATTTT CASSSSQRGVSTDTQYF
13 TRBJ1-1 TRBV7-2 many TRBD1 TGTGCCAGCAGCTTAGAACAGGGGAATGAAGCTTTCTTT CASSLEQGNEAFF
19 TRBJ1-6 TRBV12-3/TRBV12-4 many TRBD1 TGTGCCAGCAGTTTGGAAACAGGGGATCTCCGCTCCTATAATTCACCCCTCCACTTT CASSLETGDLRSYNSPLHF
15 TRBJ2-1 TRBV7-3 many . TGTGCCAGCAGCACGCACCGGAGCTCCTACAATGAGCAGTTCTTC CASSTHRSSYNEQFF
15 TRBJ2-7 TRBV11-1 few . TGTGCCAGCAGCCTCCGGGACACAGTCTACTACGAGCAGTACTTC CASSLRDTVYYEQYF
14 TRBJ1-5 TRBV12-3/TRBV12-4 many TRBD1 TGTGCCAGCAGTACAGGGGATAGCAATCAGCCCCAGCATTTT CASSTGDSNQPQHF
13 TRBJ1-2 TRBV7-9 many . TGTGCCAGCAGCATCGGGACTTACTATGGCTACACCTTC CASSIGTYYGYTF
16 TRBJ1-6 TRBV6-2/TRBV6-3 . . TGTGCCAGCAGCCTACCAGCCGGAACCTATAATTCACCCCTCCACTTT CASSLPAGTYNSPLHF
16 TRBJ2-1 TRBV12-3/TRBV12-4 many TRBD2 TGTGCCAGCAGTTCCCGCGGGACTAGCGGGAGAGATGAGCAGTTCTTC CASSSRGTSGRDEQFF
15 TRBJ1-6 TRBV7-2 many TRBD1 TGTGCCAGCAGCTTGGAAACAGGGGACAATTCACCCCTCCACTTT CASSLETGDNSPLHF
15 TRBJ2-3 TRBV25-1 . TRBD2 TGTGCCAGCAGTCTGGCTAGCGGGAGAGGCGATACGCAGTATTTT CASSLASGRGDTQYF
11 TRBJ2-5 TRBV7-9 once . TGTGCCAGCAGCTTTCGAGGGTCCCAGTACTTC CASSFRGSQYF
14 TRBJ2-5 TRBV29-1 few . TGCAGCGTTGAGGGAATAGAGAGTCAAGAGACCCAGTACTTC CSVEGIESQETQYF
14 TRBJ2-7 TRBV12-5 . TRBD2 TGTGCTAGTGGAACTAGCGGGGGAATGGACGAGCAGTACTTC CASGTSGGMDEQYF
15 TRBJ2-3 TRBV6-6 few . TGTGCCAGCAGGGCAGGGACCCGCCACACAGATACGCAGTATTTT CASRAGTRHTDTQYF
16 TRBJ2-2 TRBV7-8 many TRBD1 TGTGCCAGCAGCTTAGGCAGGGGGCCAGGTGGCGGGGAGCTGTTTTTT CASSLGRGPGGGELFF
15 TRBJ2-7 TRBV7-2 many . TGTGCCAGCAGCCCCGCGGTTGGGGGCACATACGAGCAGTACTTC CASSPAVGGTYEQYF
16 TRBJ1-2 TRBV28 many . TGTGCCAGCAGTTTACAGCTGGGTTCAGGGAACTATGGCTACACCTTC CASSLQLGSGNYGYTF
18 TRBJ2-6 TRBV28 . . TGTGCCAGCAGTTACCCCCAGGGTTACTACTCTGGGGCCAACGTCCTGACTTTC CASSYPQGYYSGANVLTF
12 TRBJ1-6 TRBV28 . . TGTGCCAGCAGGCAGGCAAATTCACCCCTCCACTTT CASRQANSPLHF
17 TRBJ1-4 TRBV7-2 many . TGTGCCAGCAGCTTGGGGTCTCCGGGACGGATAGATGAAAAACTGTTTTTT CASSLGSPGRIDEKLFF
16 TRBJ2-2 TRBV7-3 few TRBD2 TGTGCCAGCAGCTTAATGGCGGGAGGAAGCACCGGGGAGCTGTTTTTT CASSLMAGGSTGELFF
16 TRBJ2-3 TRBV10-2 many . TGCGCCAGCAGTGTGGGACCCTCGACGTATCCAGATACGCAGTATTTT CASSVGPSTYPDTQYF
14 TRBJ2-7 TRBV7-2 many TRBD2 TGTGCCAGCAGCGCAACTAGCGGATACTACGAGCAGTACTTC CASSATSGYYEQYF
16 TRBJ2-3 TRBV6-2/TRBV6-3 few . TGTGCCAGCAGTTTCCGACCCGACAGGGAGGTAGATACGCAGTATTTT CASSFRPDREVDTQYF
15 TRBJ1-1 TRBV27 . . TGTGCCAGCAGTTTGCTCGGACAGATGGGGACTGAAGCTTTCTTT CASSLLGQMGTEAFF
17 TRBJ1-5 TRBV12-3/TRBV12-4 many . TGTGCCAGCAGTTTAGTTCGGGGAATCGATAGCAATCAGCCCCAGCATTTT CASSLVRGIDSNQPQHF
12 TRBJ1-3 TRBV29-1 . . TGCAGCGTTGTGGTCTCTGGAAACACCATATATTTT CSVVVSGNTIYF
13 TRBJ1-1 TRBV6-2/TRBV6-3 . . TGTGCCAGCAGAAGGGGCTTGGACACTGAAGCTTTCTTT CASRRGLDTEAFF